Described below is a single T cell receptor (beta chain) sequence and its context. Its target is not known. This specimen comes from a study of identifying expanded T cells in peripheral blood. Study-wide results and caveats: Variance in clone template counts between approximately two-week samples significantly increased with total template count across all healthy donors.

Assay: immunoSEQ multiplex PCR; the TCRdb copy retains only in-frame clones and omits some. The sample has under 95,000 clones, approximately 90% seen once. During the collection period, no donor immune events like infections were recorded. CDR1 is SGHAT and CDR2 is FQNNGV in the germline V gene. This CDR3 spans 14 amino acids. V lost 5 bases and J 4 bases, leaving 11 bases between the germline ends. This clonotype was sampled from a person aged 18 to 75 in good health. The chain joins TRBV11-2 to TRBJ1-4; D unresolved. The source material was blood. The CDR3 bases are TGTGCCAGCAGCCCCAGCGGTGTTAATGAAAAACTGTTTTTT. Amino acids: CASSPSGVNEKLFF.